These 14 T cell receptor beta chains share one sample of origin, sequenced in a study of blood T cell repertoires in COVID-19. Profiled with immunoSEQ multiplex PCR; TCRdb holds only in-frame clones, not every one. The sample includes 300,000 to 350,000 clones, around nine tenths of them seen just once. Sequencing was done on a sample of peripheral blood. Receptors were obtained from a woman aged 18-29 years who had recovered from COVID-19.

The chain is built from TRBV11-3 and TRBJ2-5; 10 bases map to TRBD2. Germline loops: CDR1 SGHNT, CDR2 YENEEA. The CDR3 consists of 16 residues. Losses at the gene ends were 1 base for V and 5 bases for J; bases not matched to a gene: 7. CDR3 sequence reads: CASSLGLAGVQETQYF. As DNA, the CDR3 is TGTGCCAGCAGCTTAGGGCTAGCGGGAGTTCAGGAGACCCAGTACTTC.

The V call is TRBV2, the J call TRBJ1-2; 10 bases agree with TRBD1. This CDR3 has 13 residues. The germline V gene encodes CDR1 SNHLY and CDR2 FYNNEI. Trimming at V came to 7 bases and at J to 6 bases, leaving 5 bases not matched to a gene. CDR3 DNA: TGTGCCAGCATCCCAGGACAGGGGGATGGCTACACCTTC. Protein sequence: CASIPGQGDGYTF.

The count of this clone is one. V is TRBV5-6 and J is TRBJ2-1; 10 positions match TRBD2. Germline values: CDR1 SGHDT, CDR2 YYEEEE. The CDR3 contains 16 residues. V gave up 5 bases and J gave up 6 bases; unmatched junction bases: 11. In DNA form, the CDR3 reads TGTGCCAGCAGTTCCCCCAGACTAGCGGGTTGCAATGAGCAGTTCTTC. Translated: CASSSPRLAGCNEQFF.

Concerning this clone: The junction differs from germline at one of its ends, possibly a read error. V gene TRBV6-2 or TRBV6-3 combines with J gene TRBJ2-1; no firm D call. The CDR3 contains 12 residues. CDR1 and CDR2 (germline): MNHEY, SVGEGT. In DNA, the CDR3 is TGTGCCAGCAGTCCCCGGGTCTATGAACAGTTCTTC. Protein product: CASSPRVYEQFF.

The chain employs TRBV3-1 (or the pseudogene TRBV3-2) and TRBJ2-7; 11 bases map to TRBD2. Unmatched junction bases numbered 9, after V lost 5 bases and J lost 0 bases. The CDR3 runs 17 residues. Germline V CDR1 and CDR2: LGHDT, YNNKEL (reference sequence). The CDR3, as DNA: TGTGCCAGCAGCGACCGCGGACTAGCGGGTTACTCCTACGAGCAGTACGTC. Its protein product is CASSDRGLAGYSYEQYV.

V gene TRBV7-9 combines with J gene TRBJ2-2, with D possibly matching TRBD1 (5 bases). Trimming cost V 7 bases and J 1 base, with 10 bases left between them. The CDR3 has 14 residues. The germline gives CDR1 SEHNR, CDR2 FQNEAQ (reference sequence). As DNA, the CDR3 is TGTGCCAGCAAGAGAGACAGGAACACCGGGGAGCTGTTTTTT. Translating it yields CASKRDRNTGELFF.

The chain joins TRBV5-1 to TRBJ1-2, with 10 bases that match TRBD1. This CDR3 comprises 15 residues. Germline assignment: CDR1 SGHRS and CDR2 YFSETQ. Unmatched junction bases numbered 6, after V lost 4 bases and J lost 3 bases. The CDR3 loop is CASSPRQGADYGYTF. DNA of the CDR3: TGCGCCAGCAGCCCAAGACAGGGGGCCGACTATGGCTACACCTTC.

The V and J genes are TRBV20-1 and TRBJ2-5; D is perhaps TRBD1 (5 bases). The V and J ends lost 5 bases and 5 bases respectively, with 9 bases between them. Germline-derived CDR1 and CDR2 are DFQATT and SNEGSKA (reference sequence). This CDR3 contains 11 residues. This CDR3 reads CSAPKGETQYF. The CDR3 nucleotides read TGCAGTGCTCCGAAGGGGGAGACCCAGTACTTC.

The rearrangement uses TRBV18 and TRBJ2-6, with D possibly TRBD1 on 6 matching bases. Germline CDR1 is KGHSH and CDR2 is LQKENI. This CDR3 contains 16 residues. Deletions cut 6 bases from V and 4 bases from J, with 16 bases between. The CDR3 nucleotides are TGTGCCAGCTCGTCCCCCACAGGGTACGGGGCCAACGTCCTGACTTTC. Its protein product is CASSSPTGYGANVLTF.

This clone was seen only once. V gene TRBV5-4 combines with J gene TRBJ2-5; 10 positions agree with TRBD2. Germline values: CDR1 SGHNT, CDR2 YYREEE (reference sequence). The CDR3 covers 16 residues. With V trimmed by 0 bases and J by 4 bases, 6 bases remained unmatched. CDR3 nucleotide sequence: TGTGCCAGCAGCTTGGCCGGAGCTAGCGGGAGAGAGACCCAGTACTTC. Translation gives CASSLAGASGRETQYF.

The chain has TRBV6-2 or TRBV6-3 and TRBJ2-3, with TRBD2 as a possible D gene (6 bases). Germline V gene sequence: CDR1 MNHEY, CDR2 SVGEGT. V gave up 4 bases and J gave up 0 bases, with 14 bases separating them. The CDR3 covers 16 residues. The CDR3 DNA reads as TGTGCCAGCAGTTTCGGAGGCGGGATCAGCACAGATACGCAGTATTTT. This encodes CASSFGGGISTDTQYF.

This clone was counted a few times. The chain carries TRBV6-6 and TRBJ2-7, with 7 bases fitting TRBD1. The length of the CDR3 is 14 residues. CDR1 MNHNY and CDR2 SVGAGI come from the germline V gene (reference sequence). V lost 5 bases to trimming and J lost 1 base; unmatched junction nucleotides: 5. The CDR3 here is CASSPRDRSYEQYV. CDR3 nucleotide sequence: TGTGCCAGCAGTCCCCGGGACAGATCCTACGAGCAGTACGTC.

The chain links TRBV3-1 (or the pseudogene TRBV3-2) to TRBJ1-2; D may be TRBD1 (5 bases). Germline V lookup: CDR1 LGHDT, CDR2 YNNKEL (reference sequence). Deletions cut 0 bases from V and 7 bases from J, with 12 bases between. The CDR3 extends over 14 amino acids. The CDR3 coding sequence is TGTGCCAGCAGCCAAGACCTTCGGGGGTCTGGCTACACCTTC. Protein sequence: CASSQDLRGSGYTF.

As concerns this clone: Mismatch with germline at one junction end may stem from a read error. Other DNA sequences of this sample code for an identical CDR3. The chain is built from TRBV7-6 and TRBJ2-3, with TRBD2 matching over 11 bases. Germline V CDR1 and CDR2: SGHVS, FNYEAQ. The CDR3 spans 15 residues. CDR3 amino acids: CASSLAGGSTDTQYF. The CDR3 DNA is TGTGCCAGCAGCCTAGCGGGAGGCAGCACAGATACGCAGTATTTT. Supplemented by reference TRBV7-6 and TRBJ2-3, the full variable domain reads GAGVSQSPRYKVTKRGQDVALRCDPISGHVSLYWYRQALGQGPEFLTYFNYEAQQDKSGLPNDRFSAERPEGSISTLTIQRTEQRDSAMYRCASSLAGGSTDTQYFGPGTRLTVL.